The present entry profiles one T cell receptor beta chain with its context. Antigen specificity is unknown. CDR3 size: 13 residues. V lost 7 bases, J lost 0 bases, and 11 bases lay in between. The germline CDR1 and CDR2 sequences are SQVTM and ANQGSEA. This record comes from a study of T-cell memory formation after mild COVID-19. For the study at large: There were largely donor-specific TCR clusters. Points from the study as a whole: In second-wave clones peaking day 37, SARS-CoV-2 specificity remained unconfirmed. Among CD4+ contracting clones, most were CM and EM, and CD8+ ones EMRA.

The authors produced TCR alpha and TCR beta cDNA libraries with sample barcodes and UMIs by 5'RACE using constant-segment primers. TCRdb reanalysed the 5' RACE reads using MiXCR and keeps one entry per CDR3 protein. This sample has roughly 350,000 distinct CDR3 sequences, with roughly 15% found just once. What was sequenced was PBMCs or a T cell subset sorted from them (not recorded which). The rearrangement links TRBV29-1 to TRBJ2-3; perhaps TRBD1 as D (6 bases). The receptor comes from a man younger than 35 who had mild COVID-19 (a few samples of this study predate the infection). Cell type and time point are not known. CDR3 amino acids: CSGRGGSTDTQYF. The DNA of the CDR3 is TGCAGCGGGAGAGGGGGAAGCACAGATACGCAGTATTTT.